This entry describes one T cell receptor beta chain. Its antigen is currently unknown. The CDR3 end shows no conserved phenylalanine or tryptophan, and so a read error is likely. The DNA is left out, because the CDR3 cannot be placed on it with certainty; the CDR3 is given as TCRdb lists it. Diagnosis rested on symptoms, serum thyroxine and TRAb, thyroid ultrasound, and orbital computed tomography. This sample stems from a study of T cells in Graves' hyperthyroidism and ophthalmopathy. Points from the study as a whole: Ophthalmopathy, which appeared later, was predicted by the model a median about 6 months before onset. Researchers report that a 13 V-J model separated ophthalmopathy from stable hyperthyroidism.

The CDR3 region is 8 residues in length, termini included. CDR1 and CDR2 (germline): LNHDA, SQIVND (reference sequence). The TCR beta CDR3 regions underwent amplification using RNA transcripts as the source. The primer set for the first-round RT-PCR of the TCR CDR3 was HTBI. TCRdb processed the multiplex PCR reads anew with MiXCR; each CDR3 protein has one entry. The repertoire holds 450,000 to 700,000 distinct CDR3 sequences, 46% seen once, with under 20% in the top ten. This TCR was sampled from an adult woman with Graves' disease, either hyperthyroidism or ophthalmopathy (not recorded which). The chain joins TRBV19 to TRBJ2-6; the table's D call, TRBD2, was not checked against the DNA. Sequencing was performed on peripheral blood or thyroid tissue (not recorded which). CDR3 protein: CASSIVAG.